The T cell receptor beta chain under discussion was sequenced for a study of blood T cell repertoires in COVID-19. Across the study: The United States, Italy and Spain were the sources of the acute and convalescent COVID-19 samples.

Some clones are missing from TCRdb's copy, which holds only in-frame ones; the method was immunoSEQ multiplex PCR. The sample has about 160,000 clones, approximately 81% seen once. The length of the CDR3 is 13 residues. Between the trimmed V and J ends, which lost 6 bases and 8 bases, there was a span of 16 bases. Germline loops: CDR1 MDHEN, CDR2 SYDVKM. This sequence was found in a man aged 40-49 years with acute or convalescent COVID-19. The sample taken for sequencing was peripheral blood. The rearrangement uses TRBV28 and TRBJ1-2; no definite D call. Written as DNA, the CDR3 is TGTGCCAGCAGCGGATCCCTGGGAGGGGGCTACACCTTC. Protein sequence: CASSGSLGGGYTF.